Listed here are 12 T cell receptor beta chains from one sample, sequenced in a study of T cells in Graves' hyperthyroidism and ophthalmopathy. Amplified TCR beta CDR3 regions derived from RNA transcripts. First-round RT-PCR with HTBI primers amplified the TCR CDR3 region. TCRdb itself ran the multiplex PCR reads through MiXCR, one entry per CDR3 protein. The sample holds 360,000 or so distinct CDR3 sequences, about 18% seen once. Sequenced: blood. Source of these receptors: a woman in her late teens or twenties with Graves' hyperthyroidism.

The table lists this clonotype with many counts. At one of its ends the junction is not consistent with the germline gene, which may arise from a read error. This chain joins TRBV12-3 or TRBV12-4 and TRBJ1-3; D gene uncertain. The CDR3 loop spans 13 amino acids. The CDR3 here is CASSLGSGNTIYF. In nucleotides, the CDR3 is TGTGCCAGCAGCTTAGGCTCTGGAAACACCATATATTTT.

This clonotype was seen repeatedly, ten times or more. CDR3 in amino acids: CASSGQGHTEAFF. The CDR3 DNA sequence: TGTGCCAGCAGCGGACAGGGGCACACTGAAGCTTTCTTT. The rearrangement links TRBV5-5 to TRBJ1-1, with 9 bases identical to TRBD1. The V gene end was trimmed by 4 bases and the J gene end by 3 bases; junction bases not matched to a gene: 1. This CDR3 region has 13 residues. Germline V gives CDR1 SGHKS, CDR2 YYEKEE (reference sequence).

The sample holds many counts of this clonotype. This rearrangement joins TRBV20-1 to TRBJ2-7; 7 nucleotides agree with TRBD2. The trim removed 0 bases at V and 7 bases at J, leaving 6 bases unmatched. The CDR3 totals 13 residues. The germline CDR1 and CDR2 sequences are DFQATT and SNEGSKA (reference sequence). CDR3: CSARDPIGREQYF. The CDR3 coding sequence is TGCAGTGCTAGAGACCCCATCGGGAGGGAGCAGTACTTC.

This clonotype has only a few counts. The CDR3: CASIKGRTMTDTQYF. CDR3 nucleotides: TGTGCCAGCATAAAGGGAAGGACAATGACAGATACGCAGTATTTT. This chain links TRBV6-1 with TRBJ2-3, with D tentatively TRBD1 (5 bases). The germline CDR1 and CDR2 sequences are MNHNS and SASEGT. This CDR3 comprises 15 residues. Trimming pared 7 bases from V and 3 bases from J, leaving 17 bases between.

This clonotype occurred many times. The V and J genes are TRBV3-1 and TRBJ2-5; D remains unclear. Germline loops: CDR1 LGHDT, CDR2 YNNKEL (reference sequence). Trimming removed 1 base from V and 2 bases from J, with 11 bases in between. This CDR3 has 15 amino acids. The CDR3 sequence: CASSQVFLGQETQYF. The CDR3 coding sequence is TGTGCCAGCAGCCAAGTCTTTCTGGGACAAGAGACCCAGTACTTC.

The rearrangement joins TRBV20-1 to TRBJ2-7; 7 bases line up with TRBD1. Germline CDR1 and CDR2: DFQATT and SNEGSKA (reference sequence). V gave up 4 bases and J gave up 6 bases; unmatched junction bases: 12. CDR3 length equals 14 residues. In DNA form, the CDR3 reads TGCAGTGCTAAAAAGACAGGGATGACGCGCGAGCAGTACTTC. Its translation: CSAKKTGMTREQYF.

V is TRBV6-1 and J is TRBJ2-7; 9 bases match TRBD2. With 6 bases clipped from V and 4 bases from J, the junction kept 7 bases outside the gene matches. CDR3 length: 14 residues. Per the germline V gene, CDR1 is MNHNS and CDR2 is SASEGT. DNA of the CDR3: TGTGCCAGCAGGACTAGCGGCCTAAGTTACGAGCAGTACTTC. It specifies CASRTSGLSYEQYF.

This clonotype was seen at least ten times. The gene calls are TRBV15 and TRBJ1-6; D remains ambiguous. The CDR3 sequence is 15 residues long. V gave up 1 base and J gave up 5 bases, with 9 bases separating them. Germline CDR1 is LNHNV and CDR2 is YYDKDF (reference sequence). The CDR3 DNA reads TGTGCCACCAGCAGAGCGGGCCTGAATAATTCACCCCTCCACTTT. Translating gives CATSRAGLNNSPLHF. The whole variable domain, filled in from reference TRBV15 and TRBJ1-6, reads DAMVIQNPRYQVTQFGKPVTLSCSQTLNHNVMYWYQQKSSQAPKLLFHYYDKDFNNEADTPDNFQSRRPNTSFCFLDIRSPGLGDTAMYLCATSRAGLNNSPLHFGNGTRLTVT.

This chain joins TRBV14 and TRBJ1-3; D ambiguous. Trimming took off 0 bases at V and 9 bases at J, with 12 bases between the two ends. CDR3 length equals 14 residues. Germline assignment: CDR1 SGHDN and CDR2 FVKESK. This CDR3 is CASSQDWAGATIYF. CDR3 coding DNA: TGTGCCAGCAGCCAAGATTGGGCAGGAGCCACCATATATTTT.

This clonotype was seen many times. CDR3 bases: TGTGCCAGCAGTCCCTTTGGGGGTTCGAACACTGAAGCTTTCTTT. Protein product: CASSPFGGSNTEAFF. J is TRBJ1-1 and V is TRBV6-5, with a weak D call TRBD1 (5 bases). Trimming pared 5 bases from V and 1 base from J, leaving 14 bases between. Germline CDR1 MNHEY, CDR2 SVGAGI. This CDR3 has 15 residues.

This clonotype was observed many times. V gene TRBV10-3 combines with J gene TRBJ1-2; tentatively, D is TRBD1 (5 bases). There are 12 residues in the CDR3. V gave up 2 bases and J gave up 12 bases, with 13 bases separating them. Germline assignment: CDR1 ENHRY and CDR2 SYGVKD. This CDR3 is CAISEGREKHTF. The CDR3, as DNA: TGTGCCATCAGTGAGGGCAGGGAAAAACACACCTTC.

The chain employs TRBV15 and TRBJ1-1, with TRBD1 matching over 11 bases. The CDR3 consists of 15 residues. The junction had 7 bases not matched to a gene; V was cut back by 5 bases and J by 5 bases. Germline CDR1 reads LNHNV; CDR2 reads YYDKDF (reference sequence). The CDR3 nucleotides read TGTGCCACCAGCGGAGGAGGGGACAGGGGGACTGAAGCTTTCTTT. It codes for CATSGGGDRGTEAFF. The full variable domain, its missing parts supplied by reference TRBV15 and TRBJ1-1, is DAMVIQNPRYQVTQFGKPVTLSCSQTLNHNVMYWYQQKSSQAPKLLFHYYDKDFNNEADTPDNFQSRRPNTSFCFLDIRSPGLGDTAMYLCATSGGGDRGTEAFFGQGTRLTVV.